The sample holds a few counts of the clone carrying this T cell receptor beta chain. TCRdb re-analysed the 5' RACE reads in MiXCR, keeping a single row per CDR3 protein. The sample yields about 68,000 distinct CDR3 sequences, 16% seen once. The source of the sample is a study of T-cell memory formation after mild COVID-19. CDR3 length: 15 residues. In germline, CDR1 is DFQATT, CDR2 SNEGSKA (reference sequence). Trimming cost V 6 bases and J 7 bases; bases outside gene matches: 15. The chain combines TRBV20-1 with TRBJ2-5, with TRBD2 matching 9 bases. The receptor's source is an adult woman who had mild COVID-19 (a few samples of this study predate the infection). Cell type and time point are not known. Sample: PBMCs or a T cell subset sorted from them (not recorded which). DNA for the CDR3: TGCAGTGCGGCGGGTCGCGGGAGGGCGGCGGGGACCCAGTACTTC. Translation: CSAAGRGRAAGTQYF.